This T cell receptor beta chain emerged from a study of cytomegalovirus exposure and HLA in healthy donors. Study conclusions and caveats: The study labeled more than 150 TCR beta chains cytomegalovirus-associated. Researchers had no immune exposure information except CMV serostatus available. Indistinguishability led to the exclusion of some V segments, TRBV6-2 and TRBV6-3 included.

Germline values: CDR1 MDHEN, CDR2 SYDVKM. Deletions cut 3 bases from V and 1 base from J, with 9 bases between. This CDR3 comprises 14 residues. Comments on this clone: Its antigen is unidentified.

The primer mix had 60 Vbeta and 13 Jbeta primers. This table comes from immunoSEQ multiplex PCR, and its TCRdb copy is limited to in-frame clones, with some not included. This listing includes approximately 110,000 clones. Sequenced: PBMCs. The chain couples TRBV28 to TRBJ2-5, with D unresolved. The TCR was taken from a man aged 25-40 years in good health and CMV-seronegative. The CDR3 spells CASSLRRFQETQYF. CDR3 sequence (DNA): TGTGCCAGCAGTTTGCGGCGGTTCCAAGAGACCCAGTACTTC. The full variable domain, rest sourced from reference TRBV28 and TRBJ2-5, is DVKVTQSSRYLVKRTGEKVFLECVQDMDHENMFWYRQDPGLGLRLIYFSYDVKMKEKGDIPEGYSVSREKKERFSLILESASTNQTSMYLCASSLRRFQETQYFGPGTRLLVL.